The sequence of this T cell receptor (beta chain) was determined in a study of T cells after yellow fever vaccination. UMIs and a universal primer site were added when TCR cDNA was made by 5'RACE template switching. TCRdb passed the 5' RACE reads through MiXCR, listing each CDR3 protein once. The sample records 300,000 or so distinct CDR3 sequences, 7.5% to 9.5% being singletons. The V and J ends lost 4 bases and 2 bases respectively, with 3 bases between them. The CDR3 is 12 residues long. Germline loops: CDR1 KGHDR, CDR2 SFDVKD. This clonotype appeared a few times. The TCR was taken from a young man who received the YFV17D yellow fever vaccine. The material was CD4+ T cells sorted from PBMCs, obtained 5 days after the yellow fever booster vaccination. V usage is TRBV24-1 and J usage is TRBJ2-3; D uncertain. In nucleotides, the CDR3 is TGTGCCACCAGTGACCCCACAGATACGCAGTATTTT. It is translated as CATSDPTDTQYF.